This T cell receptor beta chain was captured in a study of cytomegalovirus exposure and HLA in healthy donors. The germline CDR1 and CDR2 sequences are GTSNPN and SVGIG (reference sequence). This CDR3 is 13 amino acids long. With 0 bases removed from V and 0 bases from J, the gap between germline ends came to 5 bases. Of note for this clone: Antigen specificity is unknown.

The PCR had 60 Vbeta and 13 Jbeta primers. Per the authors' pipeline: Roughly 73 million unique TCR beta chains, about 11 million of them shared, were counted by a later analysis. Here immunoSEQ multiplex PCR was the method, and the copy in TCRdb shows in-frame clones only, minus some. The V and J calls and clone size are taken from that table; D and trimming were inferred from the DNA. The sample holds some 190,000 clones, approximately 80% seen once. Study-level results: No immune exposure information besides CMV serostatus was available. Most CMV-associated TCR beta chains were later found to appear HLA-restricted. In an earlier analysis, about 87% or about 30%: the productive usage of most TCR beta V segments.

The source of this sequence is a girl aged 5 to 17 in good health and CMV-seropositive. The chain couples TRBV30 to TRBJ1-2; D uncertain. Input material: PBMCs. CDR3: CAWSVSTNYGYTF. The CDR3 DNA follows: TGTGCCTGGAGTGTGTCCACTAACTATGGCTACACCTTC.